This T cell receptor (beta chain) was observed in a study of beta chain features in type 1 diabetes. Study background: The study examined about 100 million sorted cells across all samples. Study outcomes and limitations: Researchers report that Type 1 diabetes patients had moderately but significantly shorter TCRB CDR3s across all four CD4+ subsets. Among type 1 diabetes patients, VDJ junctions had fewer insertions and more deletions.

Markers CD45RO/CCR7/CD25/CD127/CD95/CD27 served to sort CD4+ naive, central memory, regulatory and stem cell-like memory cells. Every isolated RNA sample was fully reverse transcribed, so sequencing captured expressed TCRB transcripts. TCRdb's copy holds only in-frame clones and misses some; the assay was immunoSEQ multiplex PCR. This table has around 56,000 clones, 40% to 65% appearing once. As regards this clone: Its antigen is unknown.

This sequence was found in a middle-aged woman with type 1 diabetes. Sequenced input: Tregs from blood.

CDR3 DNA sequence: TGTGCCAGCAGCGTAGGGACTCTTCCCACAGATACGCAGTATTTT. Translating it yields CASSVGTLPTDTQYF. The chain uses TRBV9 and TRBJ2-3; tentative D call: TRBD2 (5 bases). Looked up from germline, CDR1 is SGDLS and CDR2 is YYNGEE. Trimming took 0 bases from V and 2 from J, leaving 10 bases between them. The CDR3 has 15 residues.